These 30 T cell receptor beta chains came from one sample sequenced in a study of blood T cell repertoires in COVID-19. Using immunoSEQ multiplex PCR, the repertoire was profiled, and TCRdb retains in-frame clones only, with some absent. The table lists some 68,000 clones, 90% to 95% of them singletons. The sequencing input was peripheral blood. These TCRs come from a man aged 40-55 years with COVID-19, enrolled during active disease.

This rearrangement joins TRBV5-1 to TRBJ2-5; 9 bases map to TRBD2. The germline V gene has CDR1 SGHRS and CDR2 YFSETQ. This CDR3 contains 15 residues. Unmatched junction bases numbered 8, after V lost 6 bases and J lost 2 bases. For the CDR3, the DNA is TGCGCCAGCACGCGAACGGCGGGGGGGCAAGAGACCCAGTACTTC. This gives the protein CASTRTAGGQETQYF.

The chain carries TRBV5-1 and TRBJ2-1; TRBD2 is a possible D gene (6 bases). The CDR3 covers 15 residues. Trimming took 1 base from V and 2 from J, leaving 10 bases between them. Looked up from germline, CDR1 is SGHRS and CDR2 is YFSETQ. CDR3 protein: CASSLLAGTYNEQFF. The DNA of the CDR3 is TGCGCCAGCAGCTTGTTGGCGGGAACCTACAATGAGCAGTTCTTC. Variable domain in full (rest from reference TRBV5-1 and TRBJ2-1): KAGVTQTPRYLIKTRGQQVTLSCSPISGHRSVSWYQQTPGQGLQFLFEYFSETQRNKGNFPGRFSGRQFSNSRSEMNVSTLELGDSALYLCASSLLAGTYNEQFFGPGTRLTVL.

The chain joins TRBV28 to TRBJ2-1; D uncertain. The germline V and J ends were trimmed by 5 bases and 3 bases, with 2 bases remaining between them. Germline V gives CDR1 MDHEN, CDR2 SYDVKM. The CDR3 consists of 11 residues. CDR3 amino acids: CASSLYNEQFF. CDR3 in DNA: TGTGCCAGCAGTCTCTACAATGAGCAGTTCTTC.

V usage is TRBV3-1 (or the pseudogene TRBV3-2) and J usage is TRBJ2-5; 12 nucleotides agree with TRBD2. The CDR3 is made up of 13 amino acids. CDR1 and CDR2 (germline): LGHDT, YNNKEL (reference sequence). V gave up 5 bases and J gave up 5 bases; unmatched junction bases: 0. The CDR3 DNA sequence: TGTGCCAGCAGCACTAGCGGGGGGGAGACCCAGTACTTC. Encoded protein: CASSTSGGETQYF.

V usage is TRBV10-3 and J usage is TRBJ2-7; weak D call: TRBD2 (7 bases). Trimming pared 8 bases from V and 2 bases from J, leaving 16 bases between. The CDR3 sequence is 14 residues long. The germline CDR1 and CDR2 sequences are ENHRY and SYGVKD. CDR3 loop: CAISRGAGAYEQYF. In DNA, the CDR3 is TGTGCCATCTCCCGGGGGGCGGGGGCCTACGAGCAGTACTTC.

The rearrangement uses TRBV20-1 and TRBJ1-2, with 8 bases aligning to TRBD1. V gave up 3 bases and J gave up 8 bases; unmatched junction bases: 2. The CDR3 has 11 amino acids. CDR1 is DFQATT, CDR2 SNEGSKA, per germline (reference sequence). As DNA, the CDR3 is TGCAGTGCTAGCCACAGGGGGGGCTACACCTTC. It specifies CSASHRGGYTF.

This clone was observed once. The chain employs TRBV21-1 and TRBJ2-5; TRBD1 was called by the table and not checked on the DNA. TRBV21-1 is shown as a pseudogene. CDR3 size: 15 residues. The CDR3 DNA is TGTGCCAGCAGCAAAGCCGAACAGGAAAAGGTGGCCCAGTACTTC. Encoded protein: CASSKAEQEKVAQYF.

V usage is TRBV19 and J usage is TRBJ2-5; weak D call: TRBD2 (6 bases). There are 13 residues in the CDR3. Between the trimmed V and J ends, which lost 5 bases and 1 base, there was a span of 8 bases. From germline, CDR1 is LNHDA and CDR2 SQIVND (reference sequence). CDR3: CASSASVQETQYF. The CDR3 DNA follows: TGTGCCAGTAGTGCTAGCGTCCAAGAGACCCAGTACTTC.

The chain joins TRBV19 to TRBJ2-7; TRBD1 matches 8 bases. The V gene's germline CDR1 is LNHDA and CDR2 SQIVND (reference sequence). The CDR3 has 14 residues. J lost 5 bases, V lost 5 bases, and 8 bases had no gene match. CDR3 sequence reads: CASSPRTGPNEQYF. CDR3 bases: TGTGCCAGTAGTCCAAGGACAGGGCCGAACGAGCAGTACTTC.

This chain links TRBV28 with TRBJ1-2, with 7 bases fitting TRBD1. CDR1 MDHEN and CDR2 SYDVKM come from the germline V gene. The CDR3 sequence is 11 residues long. V lost 6 bases, J lost 7 bases, and 2 bases stayed unmatched. DNA of the CDR3: TGTGCCAGCAGGCGACAGGGTGGCTACACCTTC. Amino acid sequence: CASRRQGGYTF.

The chain joins TRBV28 to TRBJ1-6; D not certain. Per the germline V gene, CDR1 is MDHEN and CDR2 is SYDVKM. V was clipped by 5 bases and J by 7 bases, with 9 bases between them. The CDR3 contains 13 residues. DNA of the CDR3: TGTGCCAGCAGTCCAACTACAAATTCACCCCTCCACTTT. Its protein product is CASSPTTNSPLHF.

The rearrangement uses TRBV24-1 and TRBJ2-3; 14 bases fit TRBD2. After removal of 3 bases from V and 3 bases from J, the junction contained 4 bases not matched to a gene. The CDR3 runs to 17 residues. CDR1 and CDR2 (germline): KGHDR, SFDVKD. Written as DNA, the CDR3 is TGTGCCACCAGTGATGGGACTAGCGGGGGAGTTACAGATACGCAGTATTTT. It specifies CATSDGTSGGVTDTQYF.

The V gene is TRBV18, the J gene TRBJ2-1; 8 nucleotides match TRBD1. Per the germline V gene, CDR1 is KGHSH and CDR2 is LQKENI. The CDR3 covers 14 residues. V shed 0 bases, J shed 6 bases, and the junction held 1 base outside the gene matches. The CDR3 spells CASSPPGQANEQFF. The CDR3, as DNA: TGTGCCAGCTCACCACCGGGACAGGCCAATGAGCAGTTCTTC. The full variable domain, its missing parts supplied by reference TRBV18 and TRBJ2-1, is NAGVMQNPRHLVRRRGQEARLRCSPMKGHSHVYWYRQLPEEGLKFMVYLQKENIIDESGMPKERFSAEFPKEGPSILRIQQVVRGDSAAYFCASSPPGQANEQFFGPGTRLTVL.

The rearrangement joins TRBV7-9 to TRBJ1-2, with 7 bases that match TRBD1. The V and J ends lost 5 bases and 7 bases, in that order; junction bases with no gene match: 16. Germline CDR1 is SEHNR and CDR2 is FQNEAQ (reference sequence). The CDR3 loop spans 16 amino acids. The CDR3 DNA is TGTGCCAGCAGCCCTAGGGGGGACAGTCGAACTATTGGCTACACCTTC. Encoded protein: CASSPRGDSRTIGYTF.

This sequence joins TRBV7-4 and TRBJ1-1, with D perhaps TRBD1 (5 bases). The CDR3 loop spans 15 amino acids. Germline-derived CDR1 and CDR2 are SGHVT and SQSDAQ. Trimming removed 5 bases at V and 6 bases at J, with 19 bases between. CDR3 loop: CASSIVSWGGAEAFF. Written as DNA, the CDR3 is TGTGCCAGCAGCATAGTTTCTTGGGGGGGTGCTGAAGCTTTCTTT.

The V and J genes are TRBV30 and TRBJ1-2, with D hard to call. CDR3 length: 12 residues. Trimming took off 2 bases at V and 5 bases at J, with 9 bases between the two ends. Germline V gene data show CDR1 as GTSNPN and CDR2 as SVGIG (reference sequence). This CDR3 reads CAWSQASYGYTF. CDR3 in DNA: TGTGCCTGGAGTCAGGCGAGTTATGGCTACACCTTC.

The rearrangement links TRBV10-1 to TRBJ2-2; weak D call: TRBD2 (5 bases). Germline lookup yields CDR1 WNHNN and CDR2 SYGVQD (reference sequence). Trimming removed 11 bases from V and 0 bases from J, with 25 bases in between. The CDR3 consists of 18 residues. The CDR3 DNA reads as TGCGCCCCCAAAAAGGTGCGGGCCCCCCCCACGAACACCGGGGAGCTGTTTTTT. Protein: CAPKKVRAPPTNTGELFF.

The genes are TRBV9 and TRBJ1-2; D is perhaps TRBD1 (5 bases). The CDR3 consists of 14 residues. Between the trimmed V and J ends, which lost 3 bases and 6 bases, there was a span of 15 bases. Germline V gives CDR1 SGDLS, CDR2 YYNGEE. CDR3 residues: CASSAGRRGNGYTF. In nucleotides, the CDR3 is TGTGCCAGCAGCGCAGGGCGACGCGGGAATGGCTACACCTTC.

This chain connects TRBV5-4 to TRBJ1-2; D is undetermined. Germline CDR1 reads SGHNT; CDR2 reads YYREEE (reference sequence). V lost 3 bases and J lost 4, with 16 bases in between. The CDR3 is made up of 15 amino acids. CDR3 sequence (DNA): TGTGCCAGCAGCTCCACCCTGACGGGAATCTATGGCTACACCTTC. Translated: CASSSTLTGIYGYTF.

This clone was observed a few times. The chain recombines TRBV5-1 with TRBJ1-5, with 10 bases identical to TRBD1. This CDR3 region has 14 residues. CDR1 is SGHRS and CDR2 is YFSETQ in the germline V gene. The J segment lost 7 bases and the V segment lost 4 bases, leaving 5 bases of the junction unmatched. The CDR3 sequence: CASSGGTGEQPQHF. CDR3 nucleotide sequence: TGCGCCAGCAGCGGCGGGACAGGGGAACAGCCCCAGCATTTT.

The chain carries TRBV9 and TRBJ2-2, with 8 nucleotides matching TRBD1. CDR3 length equals 16 residues. Germline CDR1 reads SGDLS; CDR2 reads YYNGEE. The V and J ends lost 3 bases and 0 bases, in that order; junction bases with no gene match: 4. Here the CDR3 DNA reads TGTGCCAGCAGCGCAGGGGGCTACACGAACACCGGGGAGCTGTTTTTT. As protein: CASSAGGYTNTGELFF.

CDR3 DNA sequence: TGTGCCAGCAGCGTAGGTGGGAGTACTCTCCGGGATACGCAGTATTTT. It yields the protein CASSVGGSTLRDTQYF. The chain couples TRBV9 to TRBJ2-3, with D perhaps matching TRBD2 (5 bases). Between the trimmed V and J ends, which lost 0 bases and 6 bases, there was a span of 17 bases. The CDR3 has 16 amino acids. In germline, CDR1 is SGDLS, CDR2 YYNGEE.

The rearrangement joins TRBV19 to TRBJ1-5; 7 bases match TRBD1. The CDR3 has 13 amino acids. Germline V gene lookup returns CDR1 LNHDA and CDR2 SQIVND (reference sequence). V dropped 8 bases and J dropped 1; count of bases not matched to a gene: 2. The CDR3 DNA reads TGTGCCAGTCGAGGGGGCAGCAATCAGCCCCAGCATTTT. It translates to CASRGGSNQPQHF.

CDR3 coding DNA: TGTGCCATCCTTAGCGGGGGCGGGAATGAGCAGTTCTTC. Its translation is CAILSGGGNEQFF. This rearrangement joins TRBV10-3 to TRBJ2-1; 9 bases match TRBD2. The germline gives CDR1 ENHRY, CDR2 SYGVKD. The junction had 6 bases not matched to a gene; V was cut back by 8 bases and J by 7 bases. CDR3 length equals 13 residues.

The V and J genes are TRBV10-1 and TRBJ2-3; 7 nucleotides match TRBD1. CDR3 length: 14 residues. The germline gives CDR1 WNHNN, CDR2 SYGVQD (reference sequence). Unmatched junction bases numbered 3, after V lost 4 bases and J lost 2 bases. Here the CDR3 reads CASSGQGPTDTQYF. CDR3 DNA sequence: TGCGCCAGCAGTGGACAGGGTCCCACAGATACGCAGTATTTT.

The chain links TRBV16 to TRBJ1-5, with D unclear. This CDR3 comprises 15 residues. CDR1 and CDR2 (germline): KGHSY, FQNENV. The V and J ends lost 4 bases and 2 bases respectively, with 12 bases between them. The CDR3 nucleotides are TGTGCCAGCAGCCCGACGAGGGCTGGCAATCAGCCCCAGCATTTT. Translated, it gives CASSPTRAGNQPQHF.

This clone was found a few times. This chain joins TRBV12-3 or TRBV12-4 and TRBJ2-5; D not certain. The ends were cut back, 6 bases at V and 5 bases at J, with 13 bases in the middle. This CDR3 spans 13 amino acids. This chain's CDR3 is CASRYSGSETQYF. For the CDR3, the DNA is TGTGCCAGCAGGTATTCCGGGTCTGAGACCCAGTACTTC.

The chain combines TRBV5-1 with TRBJ2-1, with D tentatively TRBD2 (6 bases). The CDR3 totals 14 residues. V gave up 3 bases and J gave up 3 bases, with 10 bases separating them. Germline V lookup: CDR1 SGHRS, CDR2 YFSETQ. The CDR3 coding sequence is TGCGCCAGCAGCTCCGGACTAAGCTACAATGAGCAGTTCTTC. Translating it yields CASSSGLSYNEQFF.

V usage is TRBV10-3 and J usage is TRBJ2-7, with 9 bases fitting TRBD2. The V gene end was trimmed by 6 bases and the J gene end by 3 bases; junction bases not matched to a gene: 12. The germline V gene has CDR1 ENHRY and CDR2 SYGVKD. This CDR3 region has 16 residues. CDR3 nucleotides: TGTGCCATCAGGGCCTCTAGCGGGGAAGCCCTCTACGAGCAGTACTTC. Amino acids: CAIRASSGEALYEQYF.

The chain couples TRBV2 to TRBJ2-1, with TRBD1 matching 7 bases. Germline V gene lookup returns CDR1 SNHLY and CDR2 FYNNEI. This CDR3 region has 13 residues. J gave up 4 bases and V 7 bases, and 4 bases lay outside the gene matches. For the CDR3, the DNA is TGTGCCAGCAAACAGGGGAATTACAATGAGCAGTTCTTC. It specifies CASKQGNYNEQFF.